These 13 T cell receptor beta chains originate from one sample sequenced in a study of T cells after yellow fever vaccination. TCRdb ran MiXCR on the 5' RACE reads and lists one entry per CDR3 protein. This table holds 310,000 or so distinct CDR3 sequences, around 3.6% found once. The specimen was PBMCs, collected on the day of the yellow fever booster vaccination. All receptors derive from a man aged 18 to 30 who received the YFV17D yellow fever vaccine.

The table lists this clonotype with many counts. The V and J genes are TRBV12-3 or TRBV12-4 and TRBJ1-1, with D uncertain. Trimming stripped 6 bases from V and 4 bases from J, with 6 bases between. This CDR3 spans 11 amino acids. The CDR3 loop is CASRRGTEAFF. The CDR3 coding sequence is TGTGCCAGCAGGCGGGGCACTGAAGCTTTCTTT.

The CDR3 sequence is CASSEPGLAGVEQFF. The CDR3 bases are TGTGCCAGCAGTGAACCGGGACTAGCGGGGGTTGAGCAGTTCTTC. The V gene is TRBV6-1, the J gene TRBJ2-1; 14 nucleotides agree with TRBD2. The CDR3 covers 15 residues. Trimming took 2 bases from V and 9 from J; bases not matched to a gene: 3. Germline V gene lookup returns CDR1 MNHNS and CDR2 SASEGT.

This clonotype showed up many times. V is TRBV7-9 and J is TRBJ2-3; D unclear. Per germline, CDR1 SEHNR and CDR2 FQNEAQ (reference sequence). The CDR3 extends over 12 amino acids. V was cut by 5 bases and J by 4 bases, with 7 bases left in between. The DNA for the CDR3 is TGTGCCAGCAGCCCCCCGCCAGATACGCAGTATTTT. Its protein is CASSPPPDTQYF.

In its sample, this clonotype was seen many times. The rearrangement links TRBV27 to TRBJ2-7; TRBD2 matches at 11 bases. This CDR3 has 16 residues. V was pared by 4 bases and J by 3 bases, with 8 bases of the junction left unmatched. Germline V gene sequence: CDR1 MNHEY, CDR2 SMNVEV (reference sequence). This chain's CDR3 is CASSSFSGGDYYEQYF. DNA for the CDR3: TGTGCCAGCAGTTCCTTTAGCGGGGGGGATTACTACGAGCAGTACTTC.

This clonotype has only a few counts. The J gene is TRBJ2-7, the V gene TRBV20-1; unclear D gene. The CDR3 runs 12 residues. Per germline, CDR1 DFQATT and CDR2 SNEGSKA (reference sequence). Trimming pared 6 bases from V and 4 bases from J, leaving 13 bases between. CDR3: CSALADGYEQYV. The CDR3 DNA is TGCAGTGCGTTGGCGGACGGTTACGAGCAGTACGTC.

This clonotype was seen a few times. This chain connects TRBV14 to TRBJ2-7; TRBD1 matches 7 bases. V shed 5 bases, J shed 7 bases, and the junction held 11 bases outside the gene matches. The CDR3 spans 14 residues. Germline V gene data show CDR1 as SGHDN and CDR2 as FVKESK. In DNA form, the CDR3 reads TGTGCCAGCAGCGTAACGACAGGGCAGGAAGAGCAGTACTTC. It codes for CASSVTTGQEEQYF.

This clonotype was detected many times. V and J are TRBV5-1 and TRBJ2-3; possible D gene TRBD1, 6 bases. Trimming took off 0 bases at V and 3 bases at J, with 11 bases between the two ends. The germline V gene has CDR1 SGHRS and CDR2 YFSETQ. The CDR3 loop spans 15 amino acids. The chain's CDR3 is CASSLVGGQTDTQYF. Here the CDR3 DNA reads TGCGCCAGCAGCTTGGTCGGCGGACAGACAGATACGCAGTATTTT.

The chain carries TRBV7-2 and TRBJ1-6, with TRBD1 identical over 10 bases. The germline V gene encodes CDR1 SGHTA and CDR2 FQGNSA. The CDR3 consists of 14 residues. The junction had 5 bases not matched to a gene; V was cut back by 5 bases and J by 10 bases. The CDR3 coding sequence is TGTGCCAGCAGCCCGGGACAGGGGATATCACCCCTCCACTTT. This gives the protein CASSPGQGISPLHF.

The chain uses TRBV2 and TRBJ2-7, with D tentatively TRBD1 or TRBD2 (5 bases each). From germline, CDR1 is SNHLY and CDR2 FYNNEI. The CDR3 is made up of 14 amino acids. The germline V and J ends were trimmed by 3 bases and 2 bases, with 11 bases remaining between them. DNA for the CDR3: TGTGCCAGCAGTGACCCTAGGGGACCCTACGAGCAGTACTTC. Its protein product is CASSDPRGPYEQYF.

In this sample, this clonotype turned up many times. V and J are TRBV10-3 and TRBJ2-1, with TRBD2 identical over 9 bases. Germline CDR1 ENHRY, CDR2 SYGVKD. The CDR3 is made up of 13 amino acids. The trim removed 8 bases at V and 8 bases at J, leaving 7 bases unmatched. CDR3 amino acids: CAIAGGLLDEQFF. The CDR3 DNA sequence: TGTGCCATCGCGGGGGGGCTTCTAGATGAGCAGTTCTTC.

The chain recombines TRBV20-1 with TRBJ2-1, with 8 positions matching TRBD1. The J segment lost 7 bases and the V segment lost 5 bases, leaving 4 bases of the junction unmatched. This CDR3 comprises 12 residues. CDR1 and CDR2 (germline): DFQATT, SNEGSKA (reference sequence). Here the CDR3 DNA reads TGCAGTGCTGTAAACAGGGGGAATGAGCAGTTCTTC. This gives the protein CSAVNRGNEQFF.

This clonotype was counted ten times or more. This rearrangement joins TRBV11-2 to TRBJ1-1, with a possible D match to TRBD1 (5 bases). CDR1 and CDR2 (germline): SGHAT, FQNNGV. The CDR3 is made up of 13 amino acids. Trimming left V 3 bases short and J 6 bases short, with 11 bases between. CDR3 protein: CASSLAGGAEAFF. CDR3 bases: TGTGCCAGCAGCTTGGCAGGAGGGGCTGAAGCTTTCTTT.

This clonotype has a count of ten or more. The genes are TRBV7-2 and TRBJ2-7, with D hard to call. The CDR3 length is 13 residues. V was trimmed by 1 base and J by 2 bases, leaving 6 bases between them. Germline V gives CDR1 SGHTA, CDR2 FQGNSA. The CDR3 region is CASSLVGAYEQYV. In nucleotides, the CDR3 is TGTGCCAGCAGCTTAGTGGGTGCCTACGAGCAGTACGTC.